Below, 30 T cell receptor beta chains from the same sample are listed, as sequenced in a study of response to subunit inactivated influenza vaccine. From the RT-PCR reads, TCRdb called clonotypes with MiXCR, one entry per CDR3 protein. The sample consists of roughly 550,000 distinct CDR3 sequences, less than 25% of them appearing once. Another study also made use of these data, one on T cells expressing NK-cell markers. According to that study: As the method of synthesis, 5'RACE template switching with UMIs yielded TCR beta cDNA.

Sequenced here: CD4+ T cells sorted from PBMCs, sampled about 12 days after vaccination. These receptors originate from a man aged 50 to 60 who received an inactivated influenza vaccine.

Many counts were recorded for this clonotype. V and J are TRBV12-3 or TRBV12-4 and TRBJ1-1; 8 nucleotides line up with TRBD1. This CDR3 contains 14 residues. The V gene end was trimmed by 6 bases and the J gene end by 4 bases; junction bases not matched to a gene: 7. CDR3 sequence (DNA): TGTGCCAGCAGCCCAGGGGGCATGGTCACTGAAGCTTTCTTT. As protein: CASSPGGMVTEAFF.

V and J are TRBV7-3 and TRBJ2-3, with D maybe TRBD1 (7 bases). V lost 6 bases and J 4 bases, leaving 17 bases between the germline ends. CDR3 size: 15 residues. CDR1 SGHTA and CDR2 FQGTGA come from the germline V gene. The CDR3 region is CASSYRQGGADTQYF. CDR3 in DNA: TGTGCCAGCAGTTACCGACAGGGAGGTGCAGATACGCAGTATTTT.

This clonotype was detected only a few times. The chain uses TRBV12-3 or TRBV12-4 and TRBJ2-1, with 7 bases fitting TRBD1. This CDR3 contains 12 residues. With 0 bases clipped from V and 12 bases from J, the junction kept 2 bases outside the gene matches. The CDR3 reads CASSLAGGSQFF. The DNA of the CDR3 is TGTGCCAGCAGTTTAGCAGGGGGCTCGCAGTTCTTC.

The V call is TRBV11-2, the J call TRBJ2-3; perhaps D is TRBD1 or TRBD2 (6 bases each). V lost 0 bases and J 9 bases, leaving 13 bases between the germline ends. Germline assignment: CDR1 SGHAT and CDR2 FQNNGV. The CDR3 covers 14 residues. In DNA, the CDR3 is TGTGCCAGCAGCTTAGAGCTGGGAGGACAGACGCAGTATTTT. It yields the protein CASSLELGGQTQYF.

Only a few counts were recorded for this clonotype. The rearrangement joins TRBV28 to TRBJ2-2, with 10 nucleotides matching TRBD1. Germline CDR1 reads MDHEN; CDR2 reads SYDVKM. Trimming cost V 6 bases and J 5 bases; bases outside gene matches: 9. This CDR3 has 16 residues. The CDR3 DNA is TGTGCCAGCAGGGGGGGCGACAGGGGGCGGACCGGGGAGCTGTTTTTT. This encodes CASRGGDRGRTGELFF.

The table lists this clonotype with many counts. One end of the junction varies from germline; a read error may be responsible. The V call is TRBV24-1, the J call TRBJ2-1, with 10 bases matching TRBD2. Germline values: CDR1 KGHDR, CDR2 SFDVKD. The CDR3 is 13 amino acids. CDR3 loop: CATSDTSGGARKF. Here the CDR3 DNA reads TGTGCCACCAGTGATACGAGCGGGGGGGCCAGGAAATTC.

The V gene is TRBV20-1, the J gene TRBJ1-2; no clear D gene. The V and J ends lost 1 base and 7 bases respectively, with 4 bases between them. Germline assignment: CDR1 DFQATT and CDR2 SNEGSKA (reference sequence). The CDR3 covers 10 residues. The CDR3 sequence is CSARVFGYTF. The CDR3 bases are TGCAGTGCTAGAGTCTTTGGCTACACCTTC.

In this sample, this clonotype turned up many times. The CDR3 spells CASSQGGLNYGYTF. The CDR3 region has the DNA TGTGCCAGCTCACAGGGGGGACTGAACTATGGCTACACCTTC. This sequence joins TRBV18 and TRBJ1-2, with a tentative D call TRBD1 (6 bases). V lost 4 bases to trimming and J lost 2 bases, with 11 bases between them. This CDR3 is 14 amino acids long. Germline CDR1 KGHSH, CDR2 LQKENI.

There are a few counts of this clonotype. The CDR3 sequence is CAISDSGNTEAFF. The CDR3 bases are TGTGCCATCAGTGATTCAGGGAACACTGAAGCTTTCTTT. The chain employs TRBV10-3 and TRBJ1-1; D gene unclear. There are 13 residues in the CDR3. V was cut by 3 bases and J by 1 base, with 6 bases left in between. Per the germline V gene, CDR1 is ENHRY and CDR2 is SYGVKD.

In this sample, this clonotype turned up many times. The chain couples TRBV7-2 to TRBJ1-3; D unclear. The CDR3 has 14 amino acids. Between the trimmed V and J ends, which lost 2 bases and 0 bases, there was a span of 5 bases. Germline-derived CDR1 and CDR2 are SGHTA and FQGNSA. Written as DNA, the CDR3 is TGTGCCAGCAGCTTAAGAAACTCTGGAAACACCATATATTTT. This sequence encodes CASSLRNSGNTIYF.

This clonotype occurred a few times. The V gene is TRBV29-1, the J gene TRBJ2-5, with D tentatively TRBD1 (6 bases). In germline, CDR1 is SQVTM, CDR2 ANQGSEA. V gave up 3 bases and J gave up 2 bases, with 16 bases separating them. This CDR3 is 15 amino acids long. The CDR3 loop is CSVEAGQGRQETQYF. The CDR3 DNA follows: TGCAGCGTTGAGGCAGGTCAGGGGAGACAAGAGACCCAGTACTTC.

This clonotype was observed a handful of times. The chain couples TRBV29-1 to TRBJ2-7; 10 bases fit TRBD1. The trim removed 6 bases at V and 4 bases at J, leaving 6 bases unmatched. This CDR3 has 13 amino acids. From germline, CDR1 is SQVTM and CDR2 ANQGSEA. Here the CDR3 DNA reads TGCAGCGTCCAAAGGGACAGGGGTTACGAGCAGTACTTC. This codes for CSVQRDRGYEQYF.

The chain couples TRBV3-1 to TRBJ2-7, with TRBD1 matching 10 bases. The ends lost 0 bases at V and 6 bases at J; junction bases unmatched: 11. Germline CDR1 is LGHDT and CDR2 is YNNKEL (reference sequence). The length of the CDR3 is 17 residues. The CDR3 sequence: CASSQDLMGQGSAEQYF. The CDR3 coding sequence is TGTGCCAGCAGCCAAGATTTAATGGGACAGGGGTCCGCCGAGCAGTACTTC.

The chain carries TRBV6-2 or TRBV6-3 and TRBJ2-2; D uncertain. The CDR3 is 12 amino acids. CDR1 and CDR2 (germline): MNHEY, SVGEGT. Trimming stripped 7 bases from V and 5 bases from J, with 8 bases between. DNA for the CDR3: TGTGCCAGCACACCGCTTACCGGGGAGCTGTTTTTT. Encoded protein: CASTPLTGELFF.

This rearrangement joins TRBV4-3 to TRBJ2-6; D gene uncertain. Trimming removed 0 bases at V and 0 bases at J, with 6 bases between. Germline values: CDR1 LGHNA, CDR2 YSLEER. CDR3 length equals 16 residues. CDR3 amino acids: CASSQETPSGANVLTF. The CDR3 coding sequence is TGCGCCAGCAGCCAAGAGACGCCCTCTGGGGCCAACGTCCTGACTTTC.

This clonotype was counted many times. This chain uses TRBV7-2 with TRBJ2-7; the D call may be TRBD1 or TRBD2 (5 bases each). The length of the CDR3 is 14 residues. Germline loops: CDR1 SGHTA, CDR2 FQGNSA. Trimming left V 5 bases short and J 1 base short, with 12 bases between. Here the CDR3 reads CASSPRDGSYEQYF. CDR3 coding DNA: TGTGCCAGCAGCCCCAGGGACGGATCCTACGAGCAGTACTTC. Complete variable domain (other parts from reference TRBV7-2 and TRBJ2-7): GAGVSQSPSNKVTEKGKDVELRCDPISGHTALYWYRQSLGQGLEFLIYFQGNSAPDKSGLPSDRFSAERTGGSVSTLTIQRTQQEDSAVYLCASSPRDGSYEQYFGPGTRLTVT.

J is TRBJ2-7 and V is TRBV5-1; D gene ambiguous. Germline V lookup: CDR1 SGHRS, CDR2 YFSETQ. The CDR3 spans 12 residues. The V and J ends lost 0 bases and 6 bases respectively, with 7 bases between them. CDR3 sequence reads: CASSLAKGEQYF. The CDR3, as DNA: TGCGCCAGCAGCTTGGCCAAGGGCGAGCAGTACTTC.

This clonotype was recorded a few times. The chain uses TRBV27 and TRBJ1-6; a possible D gene is TRBD1 (6 bases). V was shortened by 5 bases and J by 1 base, with 12 bases between the two germline ends. This CDR3 is 16 amino acids long. Germline V gene lookup returns CDR1 MNHEY and CDR2 SMNVEV (reference sequence). CDR3 coding DNA: TGTGCCAGCAGTATCACAGGGAGGTCCTATAATTCACCCCTCCACTTT. This translates into CASSITGRSYNSPLHF.

This clonotype turned up a few times. The chain combines TRBV7-8 with TRBJ1-6; D not resolved. This CDR3 has 15 residues. Germline-derived CDR1 and CDR2 are SGHVS and FQNEAQ. Trimming left V 5 bases short and J 7 bases short, with 15 bases between. The DNA for the CDR3 is TGTGCCAGCAGCCCGTCCCCACAGACCAATTCACCCCTCCACTTT. Its protein is CASSPSPQTNSPLHF.

The chain joins TRBV5-5 to TRBJ2-5; D remains unclear. The V end lost 1 base, the J end lost 7 bases, and 14 bases lay between the germline ends. The CDR3 runs to 14 residues. Germline V gives CDR1 SGHKS, CDR2 YYEKEE (reference sequence). The CDR3 loop is CASSLREVVRTQYF. The CDR3 DNA sequence: TGTGCCAGCAGCTTGAGGGAAGTTGTGCGGACCCAGTACTTC. Based on the CDR3 plus reference TRBV5-5 and TRBJ2-5, the full variable domain is DAGVTQSPTHLIKTRGQQVTLRCSPISGHKSVSWYQQVLGQGPQFIFQYYEKEERGRGNFPDRFSARQFPNYSSELNVNALLLGDSALYLCASSLREVVRTQYFGPGTRLLVL.

This clonotype showed up just a few times. The V and J genes are TRBV18 and TRBJ2-1; D not certain. Trimming pared 4 bases from V and 0 bases from J, leaving 16 bases between. This CDR3 has 17 residues. Germline V gene data show CDR1 as KGHSH and CDR2 as LQKENI. The CDR3 sequence is CASSLRPRDSSYNEQFF. DNA for the CDR3: TGTGCCAGCTCACTTCGGCCACGCGATAGCTCCTACAATGAGCAGTTCTTC.

The chain joins TRBV12-3 or TRBV12-4 to TRBJ1-2; TRBD1 might be the D (5 bases). The CDR3 runs 14 residues. V was trimmed by 3 bases and J by 7 bases, leaving 15 bases between them. CDR3 in DNA: TGTGCCAGCAGTTTTTCCAGGGAAGTAAGTGGCTACACCTTC. Translated, it gives CASSFSREVSGYTF.

In its sample, this clonotype was seen a few times. The rearrangement links TRBV12-3 or TRBV12-4 to TRBJ2-5; 7 nucleotides align to TRBD1. The CDR3 covers 14 residues. V lost 6 bases and J lost 0; bases outside the gene matches: 4. The CDR3 region is CASRTGAHQETQYF. DNA for the CDR3: TGTGCCAGCAGAACAGGGGCCCACCAAGAGACCCAGTACTTC.

The chain couples TRBV15 to TRBJ2-2; TRBD1 might be the D (6 bases). Deletions cut 5 bases from V and 1 base from J, with 11 bases between. Germline assignment: CDR1 LNHNV and CDR2 YYDKDF (reference sequence). CDR3 length: 15 amino acids. The CDR3 loop reads CATSGLTGNTGELFF. CDR3 sequence (DNA): TGTGCCACCAGCGGATTGACAGGGAACACCGGGGAGCTGTTTTTT.

The CDR3 sequence is CASSPRQGLPYNEQFF. The CDR3 DNA reads TGTGCCAGCTCACCCCGACAGGGATTGCCCTACAATGAGCAGTTCTTC. This chain uses TRBV18 with TRBJ2-1; TRBD1 agrees at 7 bases. With 3 bases clipped from V and 2 bases from J, the junction kept 7 bases outside the gene matches. The CDR3 loop spans 16 amino acids. CDR1 is KGHSH and CDR2 is LQKENI in the germline V gene.

The J gene is TRBJ1-6, the V gene TRBV4-2; D uncertain. The V gene lost 6 bases and the J gene lost 5 bases, with 11 bases spanning the gap. The CDR3 totals 14 residues. Germline CDR1 LGHNA, CDR2 YNFKEQ. The CDR3 sequence is CASSEDINNSPLHF. CDR3 in DNA: TGTGCCAGCAGTGAAGACATTAATAATTCACCCCTCCACTTT.

A remark on this clonotype: A much larger clone sits a single nucleotide away, making a read error possible. The J gene is TRBJ2-5, the V gene TRBV12-3 or TRBV12-4, with 11 bases matching TRBD2. This CDR3 has 14 amino acids. For the CDR3, the DNA is TGTGCCAGCAGTTTTAGCGGGGGGGCGGAGACCCACTACTTC. Translation gives CASSFSGGAETHYF.

V usage is TRBV24-1 and J usage is TRBJ2-2, with a weak D call TRBD2 (5 bases). From germline, CDR1 is KGHDR and CDR2 SFDVKD. The CDR3 is 14 amino acids. Trimming cost V 7 bases and J 1 base, with 9 bases left between them. The CDR3 DNA reads TGTGCCACCAGATCGGACTGGAACACCGGGGAGCTGTTTTTT. As protein: CATRSDWNTGELFF.

This chain connects TRBV29-1 to TRBJ2-7, with TRBD2 identical over 14 bases. V shed 6 bases, J shed 7 bases, and the junction held 11 bases outside the gene matches. This CDR3 contains 15 residues. Germline values: CDR1 SQVTM, CDR2 ANQGSEA. The CDR3 coding sequence is TGCAGCGTCGGACTAGCGGGAGGCAAAAAGTGGGAGCAGTACTTC. This codes for CSVGLAGGKKWEQYF.

This chain uses TRBV11-2 with TRBJ2-7, with 7 bases lining up with TRBD1. CDR3 size: 15 residues. The germline V gene encodes CDR1 SGHAT and CDR2 FQNNGV. Unmatched junction bases numbered 13, after V lost 5 bases and J lost 6 bases. CDR3 DNA sequence: TGTGCCAGCAGCCTTCATTTGACAGGGCTCATCGAGCAGTACTTC. It is translated as CASSLHLTGLIEQYF. Full variable domain (missing parts from reference TRBV11-2 and TRBJ2-7): EAGVAQSPRYKIIEKRQSVAFWCNPISGHATLYWYQQILGQGPKLLIQFQNNGVVDDSQLPKDRFSAERLKGVDSTLKIQPAKLEDSAVYLCASSLHLTGLIEQYFGPGTRLTVT.